The rows below give T cell receptor beta chains drawn from one sample of a study of T cell changes during pregnancy in multiple sclerosis. Method: immunoSEQ multiplex PCR; TCRdb's copy keeps in-frame clones and lacks some. This table has roughly 40,000 clones, around 80% appearing once. Sequenced here: CD4+ T cells from peripheral blood mononuclear cells, sampled before pregnancy. The receptors were sampled from a female donor with multiple sclerosis, enrolled in a pregnancy study. The CDR3 runs from the conserved cysteine through the conserved F or W. Fields, in order: clone size, J gene, V gene, D gene, CDR3 DNA, CDR3 protein. D genes are given only for firm matches. Clone size is given for some rows only: seen once, a few or many times, or a class if the clone is expanded.

>NA|TRBJ1-5|TRBV7-2|NA
TGTGCCAGCAGCCCAGGACGGGGAGAGTTTCCCCAGCATTTT
CASSPGRGEFPQHF
>few|TRBJ1-2|TRBV7-6|NA
TGTGCCAGCAGCCCTAGAACTACAGGGCACTATGGCTACACCTTC
CASSPRTTGHYGYTF
>NA|TRBJ1-4|TRBV27|TRBD1
TGTGCCAGCGCAACAGGGGGGCGAGAAAAACTGTTTTTT
CASATGGREKLFF
>NA|TRBJ2-1|TRBV19|TRBD1
TGTGCCAGTAGTCAGGGACAGGGAGTTTGGGAGCAGTTCTTC
CASSQGQGVWEQFF
>NA|TRBJ1-2|TRBV25-1|NA
TGTGCCAGCAGTGAATACGGAGTCGGCTACACCTTC
CASSEYGVGYTF
>NA|TRBJ1-4|TRBV2|NA
TGTGCCAGCAGCTCGATCCCACCTAGGAGGGATGAAAAACTGTTTTTT
CASSSIPPRRDEKLFF
>NA|TRBJ1-4|TRBV7-7|NA
TGTGCCAGCAGCCCCGTGACAGCAACTAATGAAAAACTGTTTTTT
CASSPVTATNEKLFF
>NA|TRBJ1-1|TRBV7-9|NA
TGTGCCAGCAGTAGTTACCGGGAATGGAACACTGAAGCTTTCTTT
CASSSYREWNTEAFF
>NA|TRBJ2-3|TRBV5-6|NA
TGTGCCAGCAGCCGGGCTACTAGTGAAGGGGGTACGCAGTATTTT
CASSRATSEGGTQYF
>NA|TRBJ2-1|TRBV13|TRBD2
TGTGCCAGCAGTCCCACACCTAAAATCCCGGGACTAGAGCAATGGGGTGAGCAGTTCTTC
CASSPTPKIPGLEQWGEQFF
>few|TRBJ1-2|TRBV6-1|TRBD1
TGTGCCAGCAGTGCCACCGAGACAGGGAACTATGGCTACACCTTC
CASSATETGNYGYTF